Listed here are 15 T cell receptor beta chains from one sample, sequenced in a study of blood T cell repertoires in COVID-19. The protocol was immunoSEQ multiplex PCR, while the TCRdb copy is restricted to in-frame clones and leaves out a portion. The sample carries approximately 210,000 clones, around 81% recorded once. The sample taken for sequencing was peripheral blood. All receptors come from a man aged 60 to 75 with COVID-19, enrolled during active disease.

This clone was recorded only once. Written as DNA, the CDR3 is TGTGCCAGCTCACCACAGGGGTACACTGAAGCTTTCTTT. Protein sequence: CASSPQGYTEAFF. The chain couples TRBV18 to TRBJ1-1, with a weak D call TRBD1 (5 bases). This CDR3 spans 13 amino acids. V lost 1 base and J 3 bases, leaving 6 bases between the germline ends. Per germline, CDR1 KGHSH and CDR2 LQKENI.

This clone was recorded a few times. The V call is TRBV28, the J call TRBJ1-5; D gene uncertain. This CDR3 has 11 amino acids. Germline lookup yields CDR1 MDHEN and CDR2 SYDVKM. With 6 bases removed from V and 15 bases from J, the gap between germline ends came to 15 bases. CDR3 region: CASRYAGSPHF. CDR3 nucleotide sequence: TGTGCCAGCAGATACGCCGGGTCCCCGCATTTT. Supplemented by reference TRBV28 and TRBJ1-5, the full variable domain reads DVKVTQSSRYLVKRTGEKVFLECVQDMDHENMFWYRQDPGLGLRLIYFSYDVKMKEKGDIPEGYSVSREKKERFSLILESASTNQTSMYLCASRYAGSPHFGDGTRLSIL.

This clone has just a few counts. J is TRBJ1-5 and V is TRBV12-3 or TRBV12-4; D is unclear. The CDR3 has 13 residues. V lost 1 base and J lost 7, with 8 bases in between. In DNA, the CDR3 is TGTGCCAGCAGTTTAGGACGGGAGCAGCCCCAGCATTTT. Amino acids: CASSLGREQPQHF.

V and J are TRBV18 and TRBJ1-2; D is possibly TRBD1 (5 bases). Germline V gene lookup returns CDR1 KGHSH and CDR2 LQKENI. The length of the CDR3 is 15 residues. V lost 2 bases and J lost 8, with 18 bases in between. CDR3 loop: CASSPLTDPIGGYTF. The CDR3 DNA follows: TGTGCCAGCTCACCATTGACAGACCCTATAGGGGGCTACACCTTC.

The rearrangement links TRBV2 to TRBJ2-3; 14 bases are a match to TRBD2. The CDR3 runs 15 residues. After removal of 7 bases from V and 4 bases from J, the junction contained 4 bases not matched to a gene. The germline CDR1 and CDR2 sequences are SNHLY and FYNNEI. The CDR3 sequence: CASTQGLAGADTQYF. CDR3 DNA: TGTGCCAGCACCCAGGGACTAGCGGGAGCAGATACGCAGTATTTT. Using reference TRBV2 and TRBJ2-3 for the parts outside the CDR3, the full variable domain is EPEVTQTPSHQVTQMGQEVILRCVPISNHLYFYWYRQILGQKVEFLVSFYNNEISEKSEIFDDQFSVERPDGSNFTLKIRSTKLEDSAMYFCASTQGLAGADTQYFGPGTRLTVL.

The rearrangement links TRBV11-2 to TRBJ2-7, with D maybe TRBD2 (5 bases). CDR1 is SGHAT and CDR2 is FQNNGV in the germline V gene. Trimming cost V 1 base and J 3 bases, with 16 bases left between them. The CDR3 totals 16 residues. The CDR3 region has the DNA TGTGCCAGCAGCTTAGGAGCGGCATTACCCTACTACGAGCAGTACTTC. Its protein is CASSLGAALPYYEQYF. Full variable domain (missing parts from reference TRBV11-2 and TRBJ2-7): EAGVAQSPRYKIIEKRQSVAFWCNPISGHATLYWYQQILGQGPKLLIQFQNNGVVDDSQLPKDRFSAERLKGVDSTLKIQPAKLEDSAVYLCASSLGAALPYYEQYFGPGTRLTVT.

The chain is built from TRBV19 and TRBJ1-3; D is undetermined. The germline V gene encodes CDR1 LNHDA and CDR2 SQIVND (reference sequence). The V end was cut by 3 bases, the J end by 5 bases, with 11 bases between. The CDR3 runs to 14 residues. This CDR3 reads CASSIEARRNTIYF. The CDR3 bases are TGTGCCAGTAGTATCGAGGCCCGAAGAAACACCATATATTTT. The whole variable domain, filled in from reference TRBV19 and TRBJ1-3, reads DGGITQSPKYLFRKEGQNVTLSCEQNLNHDAMYWYRQDPGQGLRLIYYSQIVNDFQKGDIAEGYSVSREKKESFPLTVTSAQKNPTAFYLCASSIEARRNTIYFGEGSWLTVV.

J is TRBJ2-2 and V is TRBV5-1; D is uncertain. This CDR3 region has 16 residues. Looked up from germline, CDR1 is SGHRS and CDR2 is YFSETQ. Trimming took 4 bases from V and 0 from J, leaving 13 bases between them. The CDR3 sequence is CASSPGRVANTGELFF. CDR3 nucleotide sequence: TGCGCCAGCAGCCCCGGTCGAGTCGCGAACACCGGGGAGCTGTTTTTT.

The V gene is TRBV10-3, the J gene TRBJ1-2; a possible D gene is TRBD1 (6 bases). Deletions cut 1 base from V and 5 bases from J, with 8 bases between. This CDR3 region has 13 residues. Germline V gene data show CDR1 as ENHRY and CDR2 as SYGVKD. The CDR3 DNA sequence: TGTGCCATCAGTGAGTACCAGGGGTATGGCTACACCTTC. This translates into CAISEYQGYGYTF.

The J gene is TRBJ1-6, the V gene TRBV6-1, with 9 nucleotides matching TRBD1. From germline, CDR1 is MNHNS and CDR2 SASEGT. CDR3 size: 15 residues. The junction had 5 bases not matched to a gene; V was cut back by 3 bases and J by 8 bases. CDR3: CASSESGQGYSPLHF. The CDR3 DNA reads TGTGCCAGCAGTGAGTCGGGACAGGGTTATTCACCCCTCCACTTT.

The chain recombines TRBV29-1 with TRBJ1-1; D remains ambiguous. Germline-derived CDR1 and CDR2 are SQVTM and ANQGSEA. CDR3 size: 13 residues. V lost 6 bases to trimming and J lost 4 bases, with 15 bases between them. The CDR3 DNA reads TGCAGCGTCCTTCTAAGTTCGGGCACTGAAGCTTTCTTT. Protein: CSVLLSSGTEAFF.

V is TRBV5-1 and J is TRBJ1-5, with D perhaps matching TRBD1 (6 bases). The germline V gene has CDR1 SGHRS and CDR2 YFSETQ. This CDR3 contains 15 residues. V lost 0 bases, J lost 3 bases, and 10 bases lay in between. The CDR3 sequence is CASSLGGQNNQPQHF. The CDR3 DNA follows: TGCGCCAGCAGCTTGGGAGGACAGAACAATCAGCCCCAGCATTTT.

This chain links TRBV7-3 with TRBJ2-1, with TRBD2 matching over 14 bases. V dropped 2 bases and J dropped 6; count of bases not matched to a gene: 3. Germline V gene sequence: CDR1 SGHTA, CDR2 FQGTGA. The CDR3 is made up of 16 amino acids. For the CDR3, the DNA is TGTGCCAGCAGCTTATTTGGGACTAGCGGGAGCAATGAGCAGTTCTTC. This codes for CASSLFGTSGSNEQFF.

This sequence joins TRBV19 and TRBJ2-7; D perhaps matches TRBD2 (5 bases). Deletions cut 5 bases from V and 7 bases from J, with 15 bases between. The CDR3 covers 13 residues. Germline V lookup: CDR1 LNHDA, CDR2 SQIVND (reference sequence). CDR3 region: CASSLLNSGEQYF. DNA of the CDR3: TGTGCCAGTAGTTTGCTCAACTCGGGGGAGCAGTACTTC. Using reference TRBV19 and TRBJ2-7 for the parts outside the CDR3, the full variable domain is DGGITQSPKYLFRKEGQNVTLSCEQNLNHDAMYWYRQDPGQGLRLIYYSQIVNDFQKGDIAEGYSVSREKKESFPLTVTSAQKNPTAFYLCASSLLNSGEQYFGPGTRLTVT.

The V and J genes are TRBV12-3 or TRBV12-4 and TRBJ1-1, with 7 bases aligning to TRBD1. Germline trimming cut 2 bases from V and 7 bases from J; bases unmatched to any gene: 1. The CDR3 sequence is 12 residues long. The CDR3 nucleotides are TGTGCCAGCAGTTTACAGGGGGGTGAAGCTTTCTTT. Translating gives CASSLQGGEAFF.